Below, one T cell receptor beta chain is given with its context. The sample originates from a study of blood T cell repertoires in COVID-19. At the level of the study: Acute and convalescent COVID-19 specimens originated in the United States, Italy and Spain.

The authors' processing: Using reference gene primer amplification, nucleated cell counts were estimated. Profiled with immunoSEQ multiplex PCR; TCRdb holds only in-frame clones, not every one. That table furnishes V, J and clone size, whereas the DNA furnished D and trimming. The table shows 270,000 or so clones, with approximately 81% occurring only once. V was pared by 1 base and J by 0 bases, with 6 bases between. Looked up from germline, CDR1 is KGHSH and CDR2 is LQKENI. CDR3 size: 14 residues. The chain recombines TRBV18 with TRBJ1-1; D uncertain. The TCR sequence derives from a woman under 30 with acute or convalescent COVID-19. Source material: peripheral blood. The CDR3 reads CASSPRGLNTEAFF. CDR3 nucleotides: TGTGCCAGCTCACCACGTGGGCTGAACACTGAAGCTTTCTTT.